The T cell receptor beta chain under discussion was sequenced for a study of T-cell reconstitution after alpha-beta-depleted transplantation in children. It was with unique molecular identifiers that the TCRbeta library was prepared. TCRdb passed the PCR reads through MiXCR, listing each CDR3 protein once. The sample comprises tens of thousands of distinct CDR3 sequences, about 40% of which are singletons, and 95% to 98% rests with the top ten. Study-wide points: For some patients, TCRbeta diversity was high at day 60 because of recipient T cells and thymic progenitors that survived. At the one-year point after transplant, T-cell counts and TCRbeta diversity were found to come mostly from T cells that had been newly produced.

With regard to this clonotype: Its specificity is not known.

The input for sequencing was PBMCs, mostly from graft donor cells, taken 360 days after TCRalphabeta/CD19-depleted stem cell transplant. This TCR was sampled from a male patient younger than 18 who had a stem cell transplant for acute lymphoblastic leukemia, so the T cells may come from the graft donor.

CDR3 in DNA: TGTGCCACCAGTGAGCCCGGGGGAAAACTGTTTTTT. The encoded protein is CATSEPGGKLFF. The chain recombines TRBV24-1 with TRBJ1-4, with D possibly TRBD1 on 5 matching bases. This CDR3 spans 12 amino acids. Trimming cost V 4 bases and J 10 bases, with 9 bases left between them. CDR1 is KGHDR and CDR2 is SFDVKD in the germline V gene.